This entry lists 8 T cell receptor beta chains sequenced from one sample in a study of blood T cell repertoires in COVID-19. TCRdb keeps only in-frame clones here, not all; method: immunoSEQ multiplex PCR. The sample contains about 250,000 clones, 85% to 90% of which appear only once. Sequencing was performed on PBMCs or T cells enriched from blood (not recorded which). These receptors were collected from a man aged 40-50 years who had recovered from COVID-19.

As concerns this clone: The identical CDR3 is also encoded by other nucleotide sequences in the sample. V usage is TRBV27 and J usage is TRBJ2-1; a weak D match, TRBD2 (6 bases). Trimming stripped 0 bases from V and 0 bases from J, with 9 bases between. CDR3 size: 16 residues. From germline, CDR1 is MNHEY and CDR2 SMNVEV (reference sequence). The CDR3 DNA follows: TGTGCCAGCAGTTTATCGGCGGGGAGCTCCTACAATGAGCAGTTCTTC. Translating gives CASSLSAGSSYNEQFF.

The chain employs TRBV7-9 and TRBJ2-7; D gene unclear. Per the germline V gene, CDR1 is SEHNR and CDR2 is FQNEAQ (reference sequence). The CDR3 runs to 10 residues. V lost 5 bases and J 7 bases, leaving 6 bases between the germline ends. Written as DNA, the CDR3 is TGTGCCAGCAGCGGCAAGGAGCAGTACTTC. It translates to CASSGKEQYF.

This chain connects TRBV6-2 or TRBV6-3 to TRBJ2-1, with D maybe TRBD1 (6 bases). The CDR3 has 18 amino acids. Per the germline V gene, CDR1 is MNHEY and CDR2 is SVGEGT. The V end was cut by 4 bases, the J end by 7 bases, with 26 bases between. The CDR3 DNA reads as TGTGCCAGCAGTTCCCCTCGTATACTTGTACTAGGGGGTAATGAGCAGTTCTTC. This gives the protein CASSSPRILVLGGNEQFF.

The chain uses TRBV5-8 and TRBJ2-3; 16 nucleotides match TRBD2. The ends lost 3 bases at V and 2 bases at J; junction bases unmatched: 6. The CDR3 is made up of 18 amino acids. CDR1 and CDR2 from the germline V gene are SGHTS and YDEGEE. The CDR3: CASSSTGTSGGATDTQYF. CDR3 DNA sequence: TGTGCCAGCAGCTCCACTGGGACTAGCGGGGGGGCCACAGATACGCAGTATTTT.

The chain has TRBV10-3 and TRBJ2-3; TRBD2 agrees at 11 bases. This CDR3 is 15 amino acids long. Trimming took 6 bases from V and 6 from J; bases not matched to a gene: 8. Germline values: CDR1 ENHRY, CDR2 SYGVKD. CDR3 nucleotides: TGTGCCATCAGACAAACTAGCGGGAGTTTCGATACGCAGTATTTT. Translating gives CAIRQTSGSFDTQYF.

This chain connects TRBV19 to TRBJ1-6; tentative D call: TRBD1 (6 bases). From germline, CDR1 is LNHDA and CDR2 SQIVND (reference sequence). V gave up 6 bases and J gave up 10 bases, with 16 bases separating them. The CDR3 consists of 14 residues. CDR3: CASSATGFLSPLHF. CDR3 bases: TGTGCCAGTAGCGCAACAGGGTTCTTATCACCCCTCCACTTT.

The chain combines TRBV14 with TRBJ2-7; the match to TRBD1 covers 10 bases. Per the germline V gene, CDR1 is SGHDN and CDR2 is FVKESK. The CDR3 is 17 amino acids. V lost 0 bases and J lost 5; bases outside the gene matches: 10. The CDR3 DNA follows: TGTGCCAGCAGCCAAGAGCGACCGGACAGGGGGTTCAACGAGCAGTACTTC. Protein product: CASSQERPDRGFNEQYF.

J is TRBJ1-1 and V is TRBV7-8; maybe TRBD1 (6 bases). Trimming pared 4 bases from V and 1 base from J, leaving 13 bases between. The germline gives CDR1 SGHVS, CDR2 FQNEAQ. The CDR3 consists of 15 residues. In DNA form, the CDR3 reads TGTGCCAGCAGCTCGCTCGCAGGGGCGAACACTGAAGCTTTCTTT. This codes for CASSSLAGANTEAFF.